This record looks at one T cell receptor (beta chain) sequence and its context. Its antigen is undetermined. This entry is derived from a study of blood T cells in healthy people across ages. Findings and caveats of the study: Higher diversity, along with more naive CD4+ cells, distinguished long-lived donors from aged donors.

The second PCR ran about 7 to 12 cycles with a sample-barcoded 5' primer and J-beta primers. A 12-random-nucleotide template-switch adaptor tagged each cDNA molecule. TCRdb ran MiXCR on the 5' RACE reads and lists one entry per CDR3 protein. The sample shows 550,000 to 750,000 distinct CDR3 sequences, under 25% of them seen only once. The CDR3 sequence is 15 residues long. Trimming at V came to 6 bases and at J to 5 bases, leaving 9 bases not matched to a gene. CDR1 DFQATT and CDR2 SNEGSKA come from the germline V gene (reference sequence). The authors drew approximately 10 milliliters of peripheral blood from each donor. Per-sample PBMC isolation yielded at least 6.5 million cells.

The receptor was derived from a man between 65 and 80 years old in good health. The chain carries TRBV20-1 and TRBJ2-4, with 11 bases that match TRBD1. The specimen sequenced was blood. The CDR3 DNA reads as TGCAGTGCACTCGGACAGGGGGCGCAGGAAAACATTCAGTACTTC. It codes for CSALGQGAQENIQYF.